This TCR beta chain comes out of a study of T-cell reconstitution after alpha-beta-depleted transplantation in children. There are 16 residues in the CDR3. Germline V gives CDR1 LGHDT, CDR2 YNNKEL (reference sequence). Deletions cut 1 base from V and 6 bases from J, with 15 bases between. Unique molecular identifiers were used to barcode this TCRbeta library. TCRdb re-called the PCR reads through MiXCR, storing one row per CDR3 protein. The sample lists about 610,000 distinct CDR3 sequences; about 10% were seen once. This clonotype has just one count. Here the sequenced sample was PBMCs from the stem cell graft donor, taken from the stem cell graft. The rearrangement links TRBV3-1 to TRBJ2-2; D is perhaps TRBD2 (5 bases). This clonotype originated in a human donor who donated a stem cell graft to a child with acute myeloid leukemia. In nucleotides, the CDR3 is TGTGCCAGCAGCCAAGCGATTATGGGAGCCGCCGGGGAGCTGTTTTTT. Encoded protein: CASSQAIMGAAGELFF.